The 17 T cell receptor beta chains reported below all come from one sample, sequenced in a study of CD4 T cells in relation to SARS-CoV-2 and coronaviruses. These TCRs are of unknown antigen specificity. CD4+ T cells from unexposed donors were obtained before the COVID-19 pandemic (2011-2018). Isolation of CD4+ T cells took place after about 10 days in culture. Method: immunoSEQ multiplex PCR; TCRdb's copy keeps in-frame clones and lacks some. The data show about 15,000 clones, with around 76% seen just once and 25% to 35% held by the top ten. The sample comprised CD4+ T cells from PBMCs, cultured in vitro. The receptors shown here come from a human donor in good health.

Here the CDR3 reads CAIRGGSGSELFF. DNA for the CDR3: TGCGCCATCAGAGGGGGGTCCGGAAGCGAACTGTTTTTT. The chain is built from TRBV5-1 and TRBJ1-4; weak D call: TRBD1 (6 bases). Trimming stripped 9 bases from V and 12 bases from J, with 21 bases between. CDR3 length: 13 amino acids. Germline assignment: CDR1 SGHRS and CDR2 YFSETQ.

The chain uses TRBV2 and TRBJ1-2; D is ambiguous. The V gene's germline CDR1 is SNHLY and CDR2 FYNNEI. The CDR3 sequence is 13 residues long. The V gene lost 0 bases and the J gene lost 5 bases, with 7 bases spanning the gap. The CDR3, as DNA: TGTGCCAGCAGTGAAGCTTGGAAGTATGGCTACACCTTC. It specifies CASSEAWKYGYTF.

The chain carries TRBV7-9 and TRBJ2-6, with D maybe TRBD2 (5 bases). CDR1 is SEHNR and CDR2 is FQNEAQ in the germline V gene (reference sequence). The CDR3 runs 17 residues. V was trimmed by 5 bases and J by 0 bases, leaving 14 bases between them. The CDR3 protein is CASSLLLDHSGANVLTF. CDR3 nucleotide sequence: TGTGCCAGCAGCCTACTACTAGACCACTCTGGGGCCAACGTCCTGACTTTC.

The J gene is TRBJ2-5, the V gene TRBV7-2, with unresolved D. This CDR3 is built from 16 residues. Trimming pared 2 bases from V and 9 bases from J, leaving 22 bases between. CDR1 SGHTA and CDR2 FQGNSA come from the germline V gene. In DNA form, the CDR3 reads TGTGCCAGCAGCTTAATAGGTAGCTCCCTTAATGCGGCCCAGTACTTC. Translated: CASSLIGSSLNAAQYF.

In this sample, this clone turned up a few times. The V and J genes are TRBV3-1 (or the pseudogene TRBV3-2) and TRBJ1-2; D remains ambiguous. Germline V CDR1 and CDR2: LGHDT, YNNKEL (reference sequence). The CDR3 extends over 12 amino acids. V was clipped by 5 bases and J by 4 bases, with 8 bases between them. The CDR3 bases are TGTGCCAGCAGCGATCCGCCCTATGGCTACACCTTC. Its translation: CASSDPPYGYTF.

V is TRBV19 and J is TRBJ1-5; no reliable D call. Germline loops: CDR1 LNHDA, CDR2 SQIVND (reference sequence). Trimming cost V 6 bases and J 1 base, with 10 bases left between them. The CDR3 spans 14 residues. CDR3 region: CASRIRLSNQPQHF. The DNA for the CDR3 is TGTGCCAGTAGGATACGATTGAGCAATCAGCCCCAGCATTTT.

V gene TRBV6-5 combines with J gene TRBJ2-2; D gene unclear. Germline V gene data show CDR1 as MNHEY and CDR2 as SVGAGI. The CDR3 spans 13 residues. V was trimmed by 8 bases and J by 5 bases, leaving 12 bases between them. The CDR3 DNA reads TGTGCCAGCGTCCATCCTGGGACCGGGGAGCTGTTTTTT. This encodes CASVHPGTGELFF.

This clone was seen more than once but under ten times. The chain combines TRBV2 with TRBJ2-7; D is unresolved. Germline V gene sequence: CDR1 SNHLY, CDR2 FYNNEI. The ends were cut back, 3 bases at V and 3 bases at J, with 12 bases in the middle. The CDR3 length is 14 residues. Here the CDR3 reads CASSEGRRGYEQYF. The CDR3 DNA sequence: TGTGCCAGCAGTGAGGGCAGAAGAGGCTACGAGCAGTACTTC.

The CDR3 spells CASSLGTAQETQYF. The CDR3 DNA is TGTGCCAGCAGTCTGGGGACGGCACAAGAGACCCAGTACTTC. The V and J genes are TRBV5-8 and TRBJ2-5; D might be TRBD1 or TRBD2, each matching 5 bases. Looked up from germline, CDR1 is SGHTS and CDR2 is YDEGEE. This CDR3 has 14 amino acids. V was shortened by 5 bases and J by 2 bases, with 13 bases between the two germline ends.

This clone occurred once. For the CDR3, the DNA is TGTGCCAGCAGTTTTGTGGGTGGCGCGGATTCACCCCTCCACTTT. It specifies CASSFVGGADSPLHF. This rearrangement joins TRBV2 to TRBJ1-6; D unresolved. Germline CDR1 SNHLY, CDR2 FYNNEI. The CDR3 sequence is 15 residues long. V was trimmed by 5 bases and J by 8 bases, leaving 16 bases between them.

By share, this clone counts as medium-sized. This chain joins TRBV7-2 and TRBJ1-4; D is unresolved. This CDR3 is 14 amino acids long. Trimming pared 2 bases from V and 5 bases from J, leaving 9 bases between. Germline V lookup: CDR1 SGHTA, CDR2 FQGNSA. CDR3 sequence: CASSLLGVNEKLFF. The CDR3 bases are TGTGCCAGCAGCTTACTGGGTGTCAATGAAAAACTGTTTTTT.

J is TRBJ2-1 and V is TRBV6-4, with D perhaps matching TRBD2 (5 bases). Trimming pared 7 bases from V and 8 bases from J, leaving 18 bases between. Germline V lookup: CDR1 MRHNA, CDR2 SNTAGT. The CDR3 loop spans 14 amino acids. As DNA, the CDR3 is TGTGCCAGCATAGGAGACTACAAGGACCATGAGCAGTTCTTC. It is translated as CASIGDYKDHEQFF.

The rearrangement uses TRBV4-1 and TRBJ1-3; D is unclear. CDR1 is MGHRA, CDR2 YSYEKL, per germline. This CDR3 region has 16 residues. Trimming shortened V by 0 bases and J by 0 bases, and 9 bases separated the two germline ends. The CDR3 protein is CASSQDGQLSGNTIYF. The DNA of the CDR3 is TGCGCCAGCAGCCAAGACGGCCAGCTCTCTGGAAACACCATATATTTT.

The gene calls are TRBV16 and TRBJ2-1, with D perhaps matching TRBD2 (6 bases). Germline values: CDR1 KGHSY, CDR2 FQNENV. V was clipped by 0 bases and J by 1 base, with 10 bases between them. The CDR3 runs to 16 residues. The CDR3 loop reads CASSQSGTRSYNEQFF. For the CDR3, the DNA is TGTGCCAGCAGCCAATCAGGGACTCGATCCTACAATGAGCAGTTCTTC.

CDR3 nucleotide sequence: TGTGCCAGCACCGTCGTGGGACAGGGGGCGAGTGAGCAGTACTTC. This codes for CASTVVGQGASEQYF. The chain carries TRBV6-5 and TRBJ2-7; TRBD1 matches at 12 bases. Germline CDR1 is MNHEY and CDR2 is SVGAGI. CDR3 size: 15 residues. The trim removed 7 bases at V and 7 bases at J, leaving 11 bases unmatched.

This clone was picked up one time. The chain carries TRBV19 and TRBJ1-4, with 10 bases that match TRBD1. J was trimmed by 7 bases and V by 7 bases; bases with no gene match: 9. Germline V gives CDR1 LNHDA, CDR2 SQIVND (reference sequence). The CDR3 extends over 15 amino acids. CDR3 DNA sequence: TGTGCCAGTACGGACAAAGACAGGGGGCTTGAAAAACTGTTTTTT. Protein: CASTDKDRGLEKLFF. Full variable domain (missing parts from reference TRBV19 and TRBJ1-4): DGGITQSPKYLFRKEGQNVTLSCEQNLNHDAMYWYRQDPGQGLRLIYYSQIVNDFQKGDIAEGYSVSREKKESFPLTVTSAQKNPTAFYLCASTDKDRGLEKLFFGSGTQLSVL.

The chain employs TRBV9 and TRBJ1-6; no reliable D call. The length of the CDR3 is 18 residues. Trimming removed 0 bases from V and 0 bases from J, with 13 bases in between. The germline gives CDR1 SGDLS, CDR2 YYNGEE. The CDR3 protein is CASSVGRRPSSYNSPLHF. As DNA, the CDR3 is TGTGCCAGCAGCGTAGGTCGGAGGCCGAGCTCCTATAATTCACCCCTCCACTTT.